The entry below describes one TCR beta chain. Antigen specificity is unknown. The data derive from a study of T cells in narcolepsy. Findings and caveats of the study: Healthy controls reportedly lacked the autoreactive clonotypes serially found in patients' blood. Autoreactive HCRT-specific and TRIB2-specific clonotypes were marked in same-patient CSF-versus-blood CD4+ comparisons. In some patient and control memory CD4+ samples, autoreactive clones were absent.

Assay: immunoSEQ multiplex PCR; the TCRdb copy retains only in-frame clones and omits some. The table lists about 33,000 clones, 85% to 90% of them singletons, with approximately 1.2% in the top ten. Per the germline V gene, CDR1 is SNHLY and CDR2 is FYNNEI. The CDR3 length is 15 residues. The V end lost 0 bases, the J end lost 0 bases, and 8 bases lay between the germline ends. This sequence was found in a human donor with narcolepsy. The chain carries TRBV2 and TRBJ1-1, with D hard to call. Sequencing was performed on CD45RA- memory CD4+ T cells from PBMCs. CDR3 DNA: TGTGCCAGCAGTGAAGCGCGGCAGTTGAACACTGAAGCTTTCTTT. Its translation: CASSEARQLNTEAFF.